This passage covers 2 T cell receptor beta chains from one sample sequenced in a study of blood T cells in healthy people across ages. Combining a sample-barcoded 5' primer with a J-beta primer mix, a second PCR ran for about 7 to 12 cycles. TCRdb called the 5' RACE reads again in MiXCR, with one record for every CDR3 protein. This repertoire shows 1.8 million or so distinct CDR3 sequences, approximately 40% found once; its top ten account for more than 20%. Sequenced sample: blood. The source of these receptors is a human donor in good health.

This clonotype showed up many times. V is TRBV6-1 and J is TRBJ2-7; 9 bases fit TRBD2. V shed 6 bases and J 2 bases; nucleotides not matched to a gene: 17. The CDR3 runs 18 residues. The V gene's germline CDR1 is MNHNS and CDR2 SASEGT. The CDR3 sequence: CASSPEGGLAGTPYEQYF. DNA of the CDR3: TGTGCCAGCAGCCCTGAGGGGGGTCTAGCGGGGACCCCCTACGAGCAGTACTTC.

The chain couples TRBV5-6 to TRBJ1-1, with 10 bases lining up with TRBD1. Per germline, CDR1 SGHDT and CDR2 YYEEEE. V was clipped by 4 bases and J by 0 bases; unmatched bases: 3. The CDR3 is 15 amino acids. The CDR3 region has the DNA TGTGCCAGCAGCGGGGACAGGGGTCTGAACACTGAAGCTTTCTTT. Translation gives CASSGDRGLNTEAFF.